This T cell receptor (beta chain) was retrieved from a study of CD8+ T cells in alopecia areata. Study-level information: Treated individuals took tofacitinib by mouth, 5 to 10 mg twice daily.

The sequencing template was cDNA reverse transcribed from extracted RNA. Method: immunoSEQ multiplex PCR; TCRdb's copy keeps in-frame clones and lacks some. The sample holds approximately 140,000 clones, 85% to 90% seen once. Lesional scalp punch biopsies and peripheral blood came from alopecia areata patients. Using a FACSAria, the CD4+ and CD8+ T cells were sorted from the PBMCs. CDR1 is MNHNS and CDR2 is SASEGT in the germline V gene. CDR3 length: 13 amino acids. V dropped 2 bases and J dropped 3 bases, with 8 bases sitting between them. Specimen: CD8+ T cells sorted from blood, collected at week 0. The receptor comes from a human donor with alopecia areata. This chain joins TRBV6-1 and TRBJ2-7, with D perhaps TRBD1 or TRBD2 (5 bases each). CDR3 DNA sequence: TGTGCCAGCAGTGAATGGGGGAGCTACGAGCAGTACTTC. Amino acids: CASSEWGSYEQYF.